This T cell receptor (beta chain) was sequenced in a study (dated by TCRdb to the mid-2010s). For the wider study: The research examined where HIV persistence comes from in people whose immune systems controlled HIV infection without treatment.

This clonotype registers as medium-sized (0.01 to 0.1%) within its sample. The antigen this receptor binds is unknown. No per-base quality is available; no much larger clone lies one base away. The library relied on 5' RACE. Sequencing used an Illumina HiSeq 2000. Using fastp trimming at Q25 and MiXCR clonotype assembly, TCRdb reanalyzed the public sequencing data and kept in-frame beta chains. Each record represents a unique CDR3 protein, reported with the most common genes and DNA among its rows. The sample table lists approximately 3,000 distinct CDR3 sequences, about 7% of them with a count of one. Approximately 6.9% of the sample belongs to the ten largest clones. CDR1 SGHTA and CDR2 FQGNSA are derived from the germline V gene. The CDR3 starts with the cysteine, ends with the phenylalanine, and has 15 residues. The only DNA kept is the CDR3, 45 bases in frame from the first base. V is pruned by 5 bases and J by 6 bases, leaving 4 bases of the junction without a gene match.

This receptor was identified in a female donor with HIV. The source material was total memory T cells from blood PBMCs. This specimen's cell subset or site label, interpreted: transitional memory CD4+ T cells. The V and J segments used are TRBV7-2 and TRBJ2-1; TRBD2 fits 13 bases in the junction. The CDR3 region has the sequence CASSPRTSGGNEQFF. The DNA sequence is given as TGTGCCAGCAGCCCCCGGACTAGCGGGGGCAATGAGCAGTTCTTC.